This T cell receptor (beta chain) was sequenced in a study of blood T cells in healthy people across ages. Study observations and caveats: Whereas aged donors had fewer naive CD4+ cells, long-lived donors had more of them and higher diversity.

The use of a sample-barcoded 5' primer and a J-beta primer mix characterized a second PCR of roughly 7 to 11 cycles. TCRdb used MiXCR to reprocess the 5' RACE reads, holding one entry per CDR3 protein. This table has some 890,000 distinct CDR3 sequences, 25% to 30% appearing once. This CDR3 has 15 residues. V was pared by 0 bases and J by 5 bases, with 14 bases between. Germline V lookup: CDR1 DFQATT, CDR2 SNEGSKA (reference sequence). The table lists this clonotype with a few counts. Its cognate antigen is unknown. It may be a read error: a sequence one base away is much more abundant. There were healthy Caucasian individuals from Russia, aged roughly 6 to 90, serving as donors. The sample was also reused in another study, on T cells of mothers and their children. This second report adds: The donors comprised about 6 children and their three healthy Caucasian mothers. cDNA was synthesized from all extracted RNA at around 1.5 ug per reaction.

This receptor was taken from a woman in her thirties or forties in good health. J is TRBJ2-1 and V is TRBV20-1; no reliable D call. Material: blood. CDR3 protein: CSARDPVMSHNEQFF. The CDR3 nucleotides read TGCAGTGCTAGAGATCCAGTCATGTCCCACAATGAGCAGTTCTTC.